One and the same sample provided the 9 T cell receptor beta chains below, sequenced in a study of shared clonotypes between healthy human individuals. Assay used: immunoSEQ multiplex PCR; TCRdb lists only in-frame clones, some missing. Of millions of clones listed, roughly 91% are singletons. The naive CD8 subset, CD45RO-negative cells positively selected for CCR7, excluded terminally differentiated effector memory CD45RA+ cells. The material sequenced was naive CD8+ T cells from PBMCs. The receptors come from a man between 18 and 29 years old in good health. Some clones in this sample may be carry-over from other donors' samples.

This chain uses TRBV5-1 with TRBJ2-7; possible D gene TRBD1, 6 bases. Germline CDR1 is SGHRS and CDR2 is YFSETQ. V was shortened by 6 bases and J by 7 bases, with 20 bases between the two germline ends. The CDR3 extends over 14 amino acids. The CDR3 protein is CASTPPGTMGEQYF. CDR3 nucleotide sequence: TGCGCCAGCACCCCCCCCGGGACAATGGGGGAGCAGTACTTC.

The V gene is TRBV5-5, the J gene TRBJ2-7, with a tentative D call TRBD2 (6 bases). The germline V gene has CDR1 SGHKS and CDR2 YYEKEE (reference sequence). This CDR3 comprises 14 residues. V lost 0 bases and J lost 3, with 10 bases in between. The CDR3: CASSLEGSGYEQYF. The DNA of the CDR3 is TGTGCCAGCAGCTTGGAGGGTAGCGGCTACGAGCAGTACTTC.

This sequence joins TRBV28 and TRBJ1-5, with unresolved D. This CDR3 contains 22 residues. Looked up from germline, CDR1 is MDHEN and CDR2 is SYDVKM. V lost 6 bases and J 0 bases, leaving 33 bases between the germline ends. Here the CDR3 DNA reads TGTGCCAGCAGCAAGTATCACGCCGGGGAAACAGTCGGGTACTATAGCAATCAGCCCCAGCATTTT. This encodes CASSKYHAGETVGYYSNQPQHF.

J is TRBJ2-5 and V is TRBV5-8; no clear D gene. V lost 3 bases and J 0 bases, leaving 6 bases between the germline ends. The CDR3 consists of 13 residues. Germline V CDR1 and CDR2: SGHTS, YDEGEE. CDR3 region: CASSYDNQETQYF. The CDR3 DNA follows: TGTGCCAGCAGCTACGACAACCAAGAGACCCAGTACTTC.

The V and J genes are TRBV29-1 and TRBJ2-7; 9 nucleotides match TRBD2. The CDR3 length is 14 residues. Germline CDR1 and CDR2: SQVTM and ANQGSEA. Germline trimming cut 1 base from V and 5 bases from J; bases unmatched to any gene: 6. CDR3 sequence reads: CSVEGGRASDEQYF. Written as DNA, the CDR3 is TGCAGCGTTGAAGGCGGGAGGGCCTCTGACGAGCAGTACTTC.

V and J are TRBV27 and TRBJ2-1, with 8 nucleotides matching TRBD2. J was trimmed by 4 bases and V by 4 bases; bases with no gene match: 6. The CDR3 has 15 amino acids. Germline CDR1 is MNHEY and CDR2 is SMNVEV (reference sequence). The CDR3 DNA sequence: TGTGCCAGCAGTTGGAGCGGGAGAGTTTACAATGAGCAGTTCTTC. Encoded protein: CASSWSGRVYNEQFF.

The rearrangement joins TRBV4-3 to TRBJ2-7, with D perhaps assigned TRBD1 or TRBD2 (6 bases each). Germline CDR1 and CDR2: LGHNA and YSLEER. The CDR3 covers 13 residues. Trimming cost V 1 base and J 6 bases, with 10 bases left between them. This chain's CDR3 is CASSQGRGPEQYF. In DNA form, the CDR3 reads TGCGCCAGCAGCCAAGGTCGGGGGCCCGAGCAGTACTTC.

V gene TRBV7-9 combines with J gene TRBJ1-1; D remains unclear. V was cut by 5 bases and J by 7 bases, with 14 bases left in between. There are 13 residues in the CDR3. Germline lookup yields CDR1 SEHNR and CDR2 FQNEAQ (reference sequence). CDR3 sequence reads: CASSRSDPHEAFF. DNA for the CDR3: TGTGCCAGCAGCCGATCAGACCCTCATGAAGCTTTCTTT.

This chain links TRBV14 with TRBJ2-1; 10 nucleotides line up with TRBD2. Germline CDR1 reads SGHDN; CDR2 reads FVKESK. V trimming: 0 bases; J trimming: 1 base; junction bases outside the gene matches: 9. The CDR3 consists of 19 residues. The CDR3 spells CASSQDWGVAGGSYNEQFF. The CDR3 DNA sequence: TGTGCCAGCAGCCAAGATTGGGGGGTAGCGGGAGGATCCTACAATGAGCAGTTCTTC.